This is a list of T cell receptor beta chains from one sample in a study of shared clonotypes between healthy human individuals. Using immunoSEQ multiplex PCR, the repertoire was profiled, and TCRdb retains in-frame clones only, with some absent. The table shows millions of clones, with approximately 94% occurring only once. The sequenced sample was naive CD4+ T cells sorted from blood. Every receptor here comes from a man in his late teens or twenties in good health. CDR3s include the opening cysteine and the closing phenylalanine or tryptophan. D genes are given only for firm matches. Clone size is shown for a subset of rows, as once, few, many or a class of expanded clone.

j_gene	d_gene	abundance	v_gene	CDR3nt	CDR3aa
TRBJ2-3	TRBD2	NA	TRBV7-2	TGTGCCAGCAGCTTGGTTCCACTAGCGGGAGCAGAAGATACGCAGTATTTT	CASSLVPLAGAEDTQYF
TRBJ2-3	NA	NA	TRBV9	TGTGCCACCCGACTGAGGGTTATTAGCACAGATACGCAGTATTTT	CATRLRVISTDTQYF
TRBJ2-5	TRBD2	NA	TRBV5-1	TGCGCCAGCAGCTCGGGACTAGCGGGGGTGACGTTCGGGGAGACCCAGTACTTC	CASSSGLAGVTFGETQYF
TRBJ1-5	TRBD1	NA	TRBV27	TGTGCCAGCAGTTTGACCGACAGGGTGGGACAGCCCCAGCATTTT	CASSLTDRVGQPQHF
TRBJ2-1	NA	NA	TRBV7-9	TGTGCCGGCTACGTGGGGAATACATACAATGAGCAGTTCTTC	CAGYVGNTYNEQFF
TRBJ2-3	TRBD1	NA	TRBV5-1	TGCGCCAGCAGCTTGGAGCCCTCCTCAGGGGGCAATACGCAGTATTTT	CASSLEPSSGGNTQYF
TRBJ1-4	NA	NA	TRBV7-9	TGTGCCAGCAGCTTAGGCGCAAGGGAAAAACTGTTTTTT	CASSLGAREKLFF
TRBJ1-5	NA	NA	TRBV19	TGTGCCAGTAGTATGGGAGGGAATAGCAATCAGCCCCAGCATTTT	CASSMGGNSNQPQHF
TRBJ1-1	NA	few	TRBV5-6	TGTGCCAGCAGCTTGAATAGTAGGGAAGCTTTCTTT	CASSLNSREAFF
TRBJ2-7	TRBD2	NA	TRBV19	TGTGCCAGTAGTCCCGTAGCGGGAGGGCATGAGCAGTACTTC	CASSPVAGGHEQYF
TRBJ2-7	NA	NA	TRBV20-1	TGCAGTGCTAAAACGCTGTACGAGCAGTACTTC	CSAKTLYEQYF
TRBJ1-1	TRBD1	NA	TRBV7-2	TGTGCCAGCAGCTCAGGGGGCAAGAACACTGAAGCTTTCTTT	CASSSGGKNTEAFF
TRBJ2-5	TRBD2	NA	TRBV5-4	TGTGCCAGCAGTCAGCGGGAGCTAGAGACCCAGTACTTC	CASSQRELETQYF
TRBJ2-1	NA	NA	TRBV6-6	TGTGCCAGCAGTTCTGCGGAAAGGTCCTACAATGAGCAGTTCTTC	CASSSAERSYNEQFF
TRBJ2-7	TRBD1	NA	TRBV10-3	TGTGCCATCAGTGAGGTCCAGGGGGCTTACTACGAGCAGTACTTC	CAISEVQGAYYEQYF
TRBJ2-1	TRBD2	once	TRBV5-6	TGTGCCAGCAGACTAAGGACTAGCGGAGGCTACAATGAGCAGTTCTTC	CASRLRTSGGYNEQFF
TRBJ2-1	TRBD1	NA	TRBV7-2	TGTGCCAGCAGCTTAGGGGGACAGATAGAGCAGTTCTTC	CASSLGGQIEQFF
TRBJ2-7	TRBD2	NA	TRBV18	TGTGCCAGCTCAAAAACTAGCGGCTCCTACGAGCAGTACTTC	CASSKTSGSYEQYF
TRBJ2-2	TRBD2	NA	TRBV19	TGTGCCAGTAGTACCAGCGGGAGCGGAACCGGGGAGCTGTTTTTT	CASSTSGSGTGELFF
TRBJ2-6	NA	once	TRBV18	TGTGCCAGCTCTCCCTCACGAGGCTCTGGGGCCAACGTCCTGACTTTC	CASSPSRGSGANVLTF
TRBJ2-5	NA	NA	TRBV29-1	TGCAGCGTTGTGCAAGCAGTCCAAGAGACCCAGTACTTC	CSVVQAVQETQYF
TRBJ2-5	TRBD1	NA	TRBV5-1	TGCGCCAGCAGCTTGACAGGGGGTAAACAAGAGACCCAGTACTTC	CASSLTGGKQETQYF
TRBJ1-1	NA	NA	TRBV25-1	TGTGCCAGCAGTGGGAGTAGCACTGAAGCTTTCTTT	CASSGSSTEAFF
TRBJ2-1	TRBD2	NA	TRBV5-1	TGCGCCAGCAGCTTGGATGCTAGCGGGAACTACAATGAGCAGTTCTTC	CASSLDASGNYNEQFF
TRBJ1-1	TRBD1	NA	TRBV30	TGTGCCCGAGACAGGGTCGATGCCTGGGACACTGAAGCTTTCTTT	CARDRVDAWDTEAFF
TRBJ1-2	NA	NA	TRBV4-3	TGCGCCAGCAGCCAAGAAAGGGGTCCCTATGGCTACACCTTC	CASSQERGPYGYTF
TRBJ2-7	TRBD1	NA	TRBV7-9	TGTGCCAGCAGCGCCGGGACAGAGTGGGGGCGTCCCGAGCAGTACTTC	CASSAGTEWGRPEQYF
TRBJ2-2	NA	NA	TRBV30	TGTGCCTGGAGTGTACTGGGAAGGTTTATCGGGGGTAGAGCCGGGGAGCTGTTTTTT	CAWSVLGRFIGGRAGELFF
TRBJ2-1	NA	NA	TRBV7-2	TGTGCCAGCAGCTTAGGGTCGGGGTACGTTGAGCAGTTCTTC	CASSLGSGYVEQFF
TRBJ2-3	NA	NA	TRBV28	TGTGCCAGCAGTTCACTTAAGGACAGGGAGGGCAATACGCAGTATTTT	CASSSLKDREGNTQYF
TRBJ2-1	NA	NA	TRBV4-3	TGCGCCAGCAGCCCCTTGACTAGCAATGAGCAGTTCTTC	CASSPLTSNEQFF
TRBJ2-2	TRBD1	NA	TRBV5-1	TGCGCCAGCAGCCCCCGACAGGGATGGGCCGGGGAGCTGTTTTTT	CASSPRQGWAGELFF
TRBJ2-3	TRBD2	NA	TRBV25-1	TGTGCCAGCAGAAGCGGGACTAGCGGGAGGACAGATACGCAGTATTTT	CASRSGTSGRTDTQYF
TRBJ1-4	TRBD1	NA	TRBV6-6	TGTGCCAGCAAAGACAGGGCAACTAATGAAAAACTGTTTTTT	CASKDRATNEKLFF
TRBJ2-7	NA	NA	TRBV4-1	TGCGCCAGCAGCCAAGATATTTACAGTTCCTCCTACGAGCAGTACTTC	CASSQDIYSSSYEQYF
TRBJ2-5	NA	once	TRBV5-1	TGCGCCAGCAGCGCGGGACCCACGTTTGGGACCCAGTACTTC	CASSAGPTFGTQYF
TRBJ1-4	TRBD1	NA	TRBV14	TGTGCCAGCAGCCAAGAGGGGACAGCTTCGAATGAAGGGAAACTGTTTTTT	CASSQEGTASNEGKLFF
TRBJ2-1	NA	NA	TRBV12-2	TGTGCAAGTCGCCTCGGGACTAAAAGAGACAATGAGCAGTTCTTC	CASRLGTKRDNEQFF
TRBJ1-5	TRBD1	NA	TRBV7-9	TGTGCCAGCAGCGGAGGGACAGGAGACAATCAGCCCCAGCATTTT	CASSGGTGDNQPQHF
TRBJ1-2	TRBD1	NA	TRBV30	TGTGCCTGGAGTCAGGGGGGCTCGAGGCCCTATGGCTACACCTTC	CAWSQGGSRPYGYTF
TRBJ1-5	NA	NA	TRBV6-1	TGTGCCAGCAGTGAATCTGGGATTGACCAGCCCCAGCATTTT	CASSESGIDQPQHF
TRBJ1-5	TRBD1	once	TRBV2	TGTGCCAGCAGTCCCTCAGGGGGAGTCTATCAGCCCCAGCATTTT	CASSPSGGVYQPQHF
TRBJ1-1	TRBD1	NA	TRBV30	TGTGCCTGGAAAGCCGGGACAGCGAACACTGAAGCTTTCTTT	CAWKAGTANTEAFF